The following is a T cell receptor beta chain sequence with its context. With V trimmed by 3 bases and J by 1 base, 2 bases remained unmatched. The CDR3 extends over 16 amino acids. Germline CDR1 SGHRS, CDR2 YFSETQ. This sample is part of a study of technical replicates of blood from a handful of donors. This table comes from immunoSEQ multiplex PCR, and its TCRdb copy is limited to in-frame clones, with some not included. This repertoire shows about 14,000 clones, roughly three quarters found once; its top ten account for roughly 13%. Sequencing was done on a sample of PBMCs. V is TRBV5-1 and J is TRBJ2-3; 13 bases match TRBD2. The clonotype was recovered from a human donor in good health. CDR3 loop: CASSSGTSGGTDTQYF. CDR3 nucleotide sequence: TGCGCCAGCAGCTCCGGGACTAGCGGGGGCACAGATACGCAGTATTTT.